Below are 13 T cell receptor beta chains sequenced from a single sample in a study of OX40 agonist ivuxolimab in advanced cancers. Assay: immunoSEQ multiplex PCR; the TCRdb copy retains only in-frame clones and omits some. The table lists roughly 76,000 clones, around four fifths of them singletons, with under 6% in the top ten. The sequencing here drew on CD4+ or CD8+ T cells sorted from blood, taken in a trial of the OX40 agonist ivuxolimab. These receptors were taken from an adult with an advanced solid tumor such as melanoma, head and neck, liver or kidney cancer.

In its sample, this clone was seen once. This chain uses TRBV4-3 with TRBJ1-2, with TRBD1 as a possible D gene (5 bases). The length of the CDR3 is 14 residues. Deletions cut 0 bases from V and 5 bases from J, with 10 bases between. In germline, CDR1 is LGHNA, CDR2 YSLEER. Here the CDR3 DNA reads TGCGCCAGCAGCCAAGAAAGGGGACGGTATGGCTACACCTTC. Its translation is CASSQERGRYGYTF.

The V gene is TRBV27, the J gene TRBJ2-2; tentatively, D is TRBD1 (6 bases). The CDR3 runs to 16 residues. Germline V gives CDR1 MNHEY, CDR2 SMNVEV (reference sequence). The V gene lost 6 bases and the J gene lost 6 bases, with 20 bases spanning the gap. The CDR3 here is CASRSRTGQQAGELFF. CDR3 in DNA: TGTGCCAGCAGGTCCCGAACAGGGCAGCAGGCCGGGGAGCTGTTTTTT.

The chain is built from TRBV6-6 and TRBJ1-6; D might be TRBD1 (5 bases). Between the trimmed V and J ends, which lost 8 bases and 7 bases, there was a span of 12 bases. CDR3 length: 13 residues. Germline CDR1 MNHNY, CDR2 SVGAGI (reference sequence). The CDR3 reads CASALGGNSPLHF. In nucleotides, the CDR3 is TGTGCCAGCGCCCTTGGGGGGAATTCACCCCTCCACTTT.

The chain employs TRBV15 and TRBJ2-1; 7 nucleotides line up with TRBD1. CDR1 is LNHNV and CDR2 is YYDKDF in the germline V gene (reference sequence). Trimming at V came to 0 bases and at J to 9 bases, leaving 8 bases not matched to a gene. This CDR3 contains 15 residues. CDR3 loop: CATSRDKTGWAEQFF. The CDR3 bases are TGTGCCACCAGCAGAGATAAGACAGGGTGGGCTGAGCAGTTCTTC.

There are a few counts of this clone. CDR3 residues: CASSPRTGGFQPQHF. The DNA of the CDR3 is TGTGCCAGCTCACCACGGACAGGGGGCTTTCAGCCCCAGCATTTT. The chain combines TRBV18 with TRBJ1-5, with TRBD1 identical over 11 bases. Germline V gene sequence: CDR1 KGHSH, CDR2 LQKENI. V gave up 1 base and J gave up 6 bases; unmatched junction bases: 2. This CDR3 has 15 residues.

This clone was seen a handful of times. The chain links TRBV6-1 to TRBJ1-6; D is possibly TRBD1 (5 bases). Trimming shortened V by 10 bases and J by 10 bases, and 11 bases separated the two germline ends. Looked up from germline, CDR1 is MNHNS and CDR2 is SASEGT. The CDR3 covers 11 residues. Written as DNA, the CDR3 is TGTGCCACCAGAGGGGACTCACCCCTCCACTTT. The encoded protein is CATRGDSPLHF.

This clone appeared a single time. The J gene is TRBJ1-5, the V gene TRBV27; tentative D call: TRBD1 (5 bases). From germline, CDR1 is MNHEY and CDR2 SMNVEV (reference sequence). V was shortened by 3 bases and J by 5 bases, with 20 bases between the two germline ends. This CDR3 has 17 amino acids. The chain's CDR3 is CASSFRTGETRYQPQHF. For the CDR3, the DNA is TGTGCCAGCAGTTTCCGGACGGGGGAAACTCGGTATCAGCCCCAGCATTTT.

Remarks on this clone: Other DNA sequences within the sample encode an identical CDR3. The chain combines TRBV9 with TRBJ1-1; no definite D call. Germline CDR1 reads SGDLS; CDR2 reads YYNGEE. Deletions cut 0 bases from V and 0 bases from J, with 12 bases between. The CDR3 is 16 amino acids. CDR3 region: CASSVAQDSMNTEAFF. The CDR3 coding sequence is TGTGCCAGCAGCGTAGCTCAGGATTCCATGAACACTGAAGCTTTCTTT.

The rearrangement joins TRBV6-1 to TRBJ2-5; TRBD2 matches 7 bases. The length of the CDR3 is 16 residues. After removal of 3 bases from V and 2 bases from J, the junction contained 9 bases not matched to a gene. Germline assignment: CDR1 MNHNS and CDR2 SASEGT. The CDR3 DNA reads as TGTGCCAGCAGTGACGGGGGGAGGGGAATGCAAGAGACCCAGTACTTC. The encoded protein is CASSDGGRGMQETQYF.

This clone was seen more than once but under ten times. The rearrangement joins TRBV6-5 to TRBJ1-3; D is unclear. This CDR3 is 14 amino acids long. V gave up 6 bases and J gave up 0 bases, with 9 bases separating them. Germline CDR1 reads MNHEY; CDR2 reads SVGAGI. CDR3 residues: CASRSPASGNTIYF. CDR3 coding DNA: TGTGCCAGCAGGTCCCCAGCCTCTGGAAACACCATATATTTT.

In this sample, this clone turned up once. The chain combines TRBV21-1 with TRBJ1-6; the tabulated D call, TRBD1, remains unverified against the DNA. TRBV21-1 is termed a pseudogene. CDR3 length: 18 residues. The CDR3: CASSKSATGNLYNSPLHF. CDR3 nucleotide sequence: TGTGCCAGCAGCAAAAGCGCGACAGGGAATCTCTATAATTCACCCCTCCACTTT.

The J gene is TRBJ2-5, the V gene TRBV5-1, with 10 bases identical to TRBD2. Germline V gives CDR1 SGHRS, CDR2 YFSETQ. CDR3 size: 15 residues. The V and J ends lost 1 base and 1 base, in that order; junction bases with no gene match: 1. This chain's CDR3 is CASSLIAGGQETQYF. The CDR3 DNA follows: TGCGCCAGCAGCTTGATAGCGGGGGGCCAAGAGACCCAGTACTTC.

This chain joins TRBV27 and TRBJ1-6; no reliable D call. The CDR3 length is 14 residues. The germline V and J ends were trimmed by 3 bases and 3 bases, with 6 bases remaining between them. In germline, CDR1 is MNHEY, CDR2 SMNVEV (reference sequence). The CDR3 nucleotides are TGTGCCAGCAGTTTTCTTGGCTATAATTCACCCCTCCACTTT. It translates to CASSFLGYNSPLHF.